This passage covers 26 T cell receptor beta chains from one sample sequenced in a study of human T cells and chemical hapten exposure. Time point denoted: patch test 2, 6 weeks after DPC sensitization. Treatment meaning: therapeutic diphenylcyclopropenone sensitization with weekly scalp DPC. Each CDR3 protein is one row after TCRdb ran MiXCR on the RACE reads. In the table there are about 54,000 distinct CDR3 sequences, 7.5% to 10% of which are singletons. Sequencing was performed on whole blood, taken in connection with sensitization to the hapten diphenylcyclopropenone (DPC). The receptors were sampled from a woman aged 45-65 years with alopecia areata. Some clones in this sample may be carry-over from other donors' samples.

This clonotype was counted ten times or more. V usage is TRBV18 and J usage is TRBJ1-5, with a weak D call TRBD1 (6 bases). CDR1 is KGHSH, CDR2 LQKENI, per germline. The V and J ends lost 4 bases and 0 bases respectively, with 7 bases between them. This CDR3 region has 14 residues. CDR3 loop: CASSRQDSNQPQHF. For the CDR3, the DNA is TGTGCCAGCTCACGACAGGATAGCAATCAGCCCCAGCATTTT.

The chain uses TRBV19 and TRBJ2-3; D remains ambiguous. The CDR3 is made up of 15 amino acids. Germline V gene lookup returns CDR1 LNHDA and CDR2 SQIVND (reference sequence). The V end was cut by 7 bases, the J end by 2 bases, with 16 bases between. Here the CDR3 DNA reads TGTGCCAGTAAGCAAGGTCCCCATCCCACAGATACGCAGTATTTT. Its protein is CASKQGPHPTDTQYF.

The rearrangement links TRBV6-4 to TRBJ2-1; 14 bases are shared with TRBD2. CDR3 length: 19 residues. Trimming at V came to 5 bases and at J to 2 bases, leaving 11 bases not matched to a gene. Looked up from germline, CDR1 is MRHNA and CDR2 is SNTAGT. Here the CDR3 DNA reads TGTGCCAGCAGTCCCCAGACTAGCGGGAGGGCCCTTACCTACAATGAGCAGTTCTTC. It encodes CASSPQTSGRALTYNEQFF.

This clonotype was seen once. An end of the junction differs from the germline gene, which may be a read error. The rearrangement links TRBV11-2 to TRBJ1-1, with TRBD1 matching over 8 bases. Germline V CDR1 and CDR2: SGHAT, FQNNGV. CDR3 length: 14 amino acids. The chain's CDR3 is CASSDRGLNTEAYF. In DNA form, the CDR3 reads TGTGCCAGCAGCGACAGGGGCCTGAACACTGAAGCTTACTTT.

The gene calls are TRBV18 and TRBJ2-2, with D possibly TRBD2 on 6 matching bases. This CDR3 region has 15 residues. Germline-derived CDR1 and CDR2 are KGHSH and LQKENI. Trimming removed 3 bases from V and 7 bases from J, with 15 bases in between. Here the CDR3 DNA reads TGTGCCAGCTCACCGAATCCGCCGGGAGTCGGGGAGCTGTTTTTT. Translation gives CASSPNPPGVGELFF.

The chain employs TRBV12-3 or TRBV12-4 and TRBJ2-7; no clear D. The CDR3 contains 12 residues. Trimming cost V 6 bases and J 2 bases, with 8 bases left between them. The CDR3 loop reads CASSPQAYEQYF. The DNA for the CDR3 is TGTGCCAGCAGCCCCCAGGCCTACGAGCAGTACTTC.

The table lists this clonotype with many counts. V and J are TRBV18 and TRBJ1-1; D not resolved. This CDR3 region has 13 residues. Germline V gives CDR1 KGHSH, CDR2 LQKENI. V was trimmed by 1 base and J by 3 bases, leaving 6 bases between them. Written as DNA, the CDR3 is TGTGCCAGCTCACCACAGTGGGACACTGAAGCTTTCTTT. Its protein is CASSPQWDTEAFF.

This clonotype was observed many times. The chain recombines TRBV20-1 with TRBJ2-3, with a tentative D call TRBD2 (7 bases). V lost 3 bases, J lost 2 bases, and 18 bases lay in between. The CDR3 contains 16 residues. Germline loops: CDR1 DFQATT, CDR2 SNEGSKA (reference sequence). The CDR3 nucleotides are TGCAGTGCTAGGGGATGGGCGGGGGCCAACACAGATACGCAGTATTTT. It codes for CSARGWAGANTDTQYF.

This clonotype was recorded many times. The rearrangement links TRBV11-2 to TRBJ2-3; the D is unclear. Trimming took 5 bases from V and 2 from J, leaving 11 bases between them. Germline lookup yields CDR1 SGHAT and CDR2 FQNNGV. The CDR3 covers 14 residues. The CDR3 protein is CASSPSSLTDTQYF. For the CDR3, the DNA is TGTGCCAGCAGCCCGTCCAGCCTCACAGATACGCAGTATTTT. Full variable domain (outside the CDR3, taken from reference TRBV11-2 and TRBJ2-3): EAGVAQSPRYKIIEKRQSVAFWCNPISGHATLYWYQQILGQGPKLLIQFQNNGVVDDSQLPKDRFSAERLKGVDSTLKIQPAKLEDSAVYLCASSPSSLTDTQYFGPGTRLTVL.

This clonotype came up many times. Here the CDR3 reads CASSQGTGINYGYTF. DNA of the CDR3: TGCGCCAGCAGCCAAGGGACAGGGATAAACTATGGCTACACCTTC. This sequence joins TRBV4-1 and TRBJ1-2; 8 bases are shared with TRBD1. J was trimmed by 2 bases and V by 1 base; bases with no gene match: 3. The germline V gene encodes CDR1 MGHRA and CDR2 YSYEKL. The CDR3 totals 15 residues.

This clonotype showed up many times. V usage is TRBV29-1 and J usage is TRBJ1-2; 7 bases fit TRBD1. Germline CDR1 reads SQVTM; CDR2 reads ANQGSEA. CDR3 size: 13 residues. The V gene end was trimmed by 3 bases and the J gene end by 4 bases; junction bases not matched to a gene: 5. CDR3 nucleotide sequence: TGCAGCGTTGATCCACAGGGGATCTATGGCTACACCTTC. Amino acid sequence: CSVDPQGIYGYTF.

This clonotype was picked up many times. The rearrangement uses TRBV11-2 and TRBJ2-3; 7 bases agree with TRBD1. V was clipped by 5 bases and J by 4 bases; unmatched bases: 12. The CDR3 is 16 residues long. Germline loops: CDR1 SGHAT, CDR2 FQNNGV. CDR3 sequence reads: CASSTVIQGLADTQYF. CDR3 nucleotide sequence: TGTGCCAGCAGCACCGTCATACAGGGGTTGGCAGATACGCAGTATTTT.

The chain is built from TRBV29-1 and TRBJ2-3; D possibly corresponds to TRBD2 (6 bases). The V end lost 7 bases, the J end lost 2 bases, and 10 bases lay between the germline ends. The CDR3 has 12 residues. Germline V gene sequence: CDR1 SQVTM, CDR2 ANQGSEA. CDR3 protein: CSDGGDTDTQYF. For the CDR3, the DNA is TGCAGCGACGGGGGAGACACAGATACGCAGTATTTT.

This clonotype was detected a few times. The genes are TRBV10-3 and TRBJ2-5; no reliable D call. Germline CDR1 ENHRY, CDR2 SYGVKD. Trimming cost V 4 bases and J 5 bases, with 8 bases left between them. The CDR3 is 12 amino acids. The CDR3 is CAISAPSETQYF. In nucleotides, the CDR3 is TGTGCCATCAGTGCCCCAAGCGAGACCCAGTACTTC.

The CDR3 reads CASSFRTGVGNQPQHF. In DNA, the CDR3 is TGTGCCAGCAGCTTTAGGACAGGGGTGGGCAATCAGCCCCAGCATTTT. The V call is TRBV27, the J call TRBJ1-5; 9 bases fit TRBD1. The CDR3 extends over 16 amino acids. Germline CDR1 MNHEY, CDR2 SMNVEV (reference sequence). J was trimmed by 2 bases and V by 6 bases; bases with no gene match: 8.

V gene TRBV5-1 combines with J gene TRBJ2-3; 10 nucleotides line up with TRBD1. V was pared by 0 bases and J by 3 bases, with 7 bases of the junction left unmatched. This CDR3 region has 17 residues. Per germline, CDR1 SGHRS and CDR2 YFSETQ. CDR3 in amino acids: CASSLGQGALGTDTQYF. In DNA, the CDR3 is TGCGCCAGCAGCTTGGGACAGGGGGCCCTTGGGACAGATACGCAGTATTTT.

The chain combines TRBV12-3 or TRBV12-4 with TRBJ2-1; D call uncertain. The CDR3 covers 14 residues. V lost 2 bases to trimming and J lost 3 bases, with 8 bases between them. In DNA form, the CDR3 reads TGTGCCAGCAGTTTAATAGCTAGCTACAATGAGCAGTTCTTC. It translates to CASSLIASYNEQFF.

Remarks on this clonotype: The germline gene is not matched at one end of the junction; a read error may be the cause. V gene TRBV7-2 combines with J gene TRBJ1-5; tentatively, D is TRBD1 (5 bases). This CDR3 comprises 15 residues. Germline values: CDR1 SGHTA, CDR2 FQGNSA. CDR3 sequence (DNA): TGTGCCAGCAGTTATCCCGGGACCGGCTCTCAGTCCCAGCATTTT. Its protein product is CASSYPGTGSQSQHF.

This clonotype was detected many times. This chain uses TRBV7-9 with TRBJ2-5, with D uncertain. The CDR3 covers 14 residues. Trimming took off 5 bases at V and 5 bases at J, with 15 bases between the two ends. Germline assignment: CDR1 SEHNR and CDR2 FQNEAQ (reference sequence). The CDR3: CASSEYLNGETQYF. CDR3 coding DNA: TGTGCCAGCAGCGAATATCTAAATGGTGAGACCCAGTACTTC.

The rearrangement joins TRBV29-1 to TRBJ1-6, with a possible D match to TRBD1 (5 bases). The germline V and J ends were trimmed by 7 bases and 8 bases, with 18 bases remaining between them. The CDR3 extends over 14 amino acids. Germline V gene lookup returns CDR1 SQVTM and CDR2 ANQGSEA. The CDR3 DNA reads as TGCAGCGCTTGGAGGCAGGGAGAGCATTCACCCCTCCACTTT. Translating it yields CSAWRQGEHSPLHF.

This clonotype was seen ten or more times. The chain uses TRBV19 and TRBJ1-2; no firm D call. Germline V gives CDR1 LNHDA, CDR2 SQIVND (reference sequence). Trimming took off 3 bases at V and 6 bases at J, with 11 bases between the two ends. CDR3 size: 13 residues. The CDR3 loop reads CASSMTLLDGYTF. The CDR3, as DNA: TGTGCCAGTAGTATGACCCTTTTGGATGGCTACACCTTC. The whole variable domain, remainder taken from reference TRBV19 and TRBJ1-2, is DGGITQSPKYLFRKEGQNVTLSCEQNLNHDAMYWYRQDPGQGLRLIYYSQIVNDFQKGDIAEGYSVSREKKESFPLTVTSAQKNPTAFYLCASSMTLLDGYTFGSGTRLTVV.

There are many counts of this clonotype. The chain carries TRBV6-1 and TRBJ2-2, with 8 bases aligning to TRBD1. J was trimmed by 4 bases and V by 11 bases; bases with no gene match: 9. CDR1 is MNHNS and CDR2 is SASEGT in the germline V gene. CDR3 length equals 14 residues. For the CDR3, the DNA is TGTGCCGGCGGACAGGGAGTTTTCACCGGGGAGCTGTTTTTT. Its protein is CAGGQGVFTGELFF.

In nucleotides, the CDR3 is TGTGCCAGCAGCCAAGTAGATCCAGGGCCCTATGGCTACACCTTC. As protein: CASSQVDPGPYGYTF. This chain uses TRBV3-1 with TRBJ1-2; D possibly corresponds to TRBD1 (5 bases). Germline V lookup: CDR1 LGHDT, CDR2 YNNKEL (reference sequence). This CDR3 is 15 amino acids long. Deletions cut 1 base from V and 4 bases from J, with 13 bases between.

This clonotype was picked up a small number of times. This chain joins TRBV7-2 and TRBJ2-3; the match to TRBD2 covers 9 bases. The germline gives CDR1 SGHTA, CDR2 FQGNSA. The CDR3 spans 18 residues. The trim removed 2 bases at V and 0 bases at J, leaving 9 bases unmatched. CDR3 loop: CASSLTAGGYPSTDTQYF. The CDR3 DNA sequence: TGTGCCAGCAGCTTAACTGCGGGGGGGTACCCTAGCACAGATACGCAGTATTTT.

Only a few counts were recorded for this clonotype. The chain is built from TRBV2 and TRBJ2-3; D remains unclear. The CDR3 is 14 amino acids. V lost 7 bases and J 2 bases, leaving 13 bases between the germline ends. Looked up from germline, CDR1 is SNHLY and CDR2 is FYNNEI. The CDR3 bases are TGTGCCAGCAAACTGGACGAGTTCACAGATACGCAGTATTTT. Its protein is CASKLDEFTDTQYF.

This clonotype came up many times. This chain uses TRBV4-2 with TRBJ2-1; D is ambiguous. Germline V lookup: CDR1 LGHNA, CDR2 YNFKEQ. The length of the CDR3 is 17 residues. V lost 0 bases to trimming and J lost 2 bases, with 14 bases between them. In nucleotides, the CDR3 is TGTGCCAGCAGCCAAGATAGTCGAGCCGCAGCCTACAATGAGCAGTTCTTC. The encoded protein is CASSQDSRAAAYNEQFF.